A single T cell receptor beta chain is shown here with its context. Germline V gene lookup returns CDR1 SGHTA and CDR2 FQGNSA. The CDR3 runs 14 residues. V was trimmed by 5 bases and J by 8 bases, leaving 16 bases between them. These data originate in a study of blood T cell repertoires in COVID-19. Study-level background: PBMCs, B-cell-depleted T cells, or T cells provided the cDNA or gDNA that made up the material.

In the authors' workflow: The authors estimated nucleated cell counts from reference gene primer amplification. Data came from immunoSEQ multiplex PCR; TCRdb stores just in-frame clones and leaves some out. V, J and clone size reflect that table, while D and trimming were determined from the DNA. This sample yields 150,000 to 200,000 clones, of which around 80% are seen a single time; about a sixth belongs to the top ten. Residents of approximately 25 US areas, aged roughly 18 to 89 years, made up the participants. Participants had their cohort set by participant-reported clinical history. Sequencing was done on a sample of PBMCs or T cells enriched from blood (not recorded which). The rearrangement links TRBV7-2 to TRBJ2-1; possibly TRBD1 for D (6 bases). The receptor was derived from a woman aged 45-65 years with acute COVID-19. The CDR3 loop reads CASSPPNRVDEQFF. CDR3 nucleotide sequence: TGTGCCAGCAGCCCCCCAAACAGGGTTGATGAGCAGTTCTTC.